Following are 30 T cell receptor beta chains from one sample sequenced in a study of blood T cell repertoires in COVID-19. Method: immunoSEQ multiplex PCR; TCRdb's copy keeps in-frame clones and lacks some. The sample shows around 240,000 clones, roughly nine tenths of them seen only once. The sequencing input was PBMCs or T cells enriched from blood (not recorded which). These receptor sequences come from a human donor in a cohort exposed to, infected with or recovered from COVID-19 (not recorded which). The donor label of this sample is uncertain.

The CDR3 region has the DNA TGTGCCAGCAGTTTTCTGCCAGCGGCCTACGAGCAGTACTTC. Translating it yields CASSFLPAAYEQYF. The chain recombines TRBV27 with TRBJ2-7; tentatively, D is TRBD2 (5 bases). Trimming took off 3 bases at V and 2 bases at J, with 11 bases between the two ends. Germline V gives CDR1 MNHEY, CDR2 SMNVEV (reference sequence). This CDR3 comprises 14 residues.

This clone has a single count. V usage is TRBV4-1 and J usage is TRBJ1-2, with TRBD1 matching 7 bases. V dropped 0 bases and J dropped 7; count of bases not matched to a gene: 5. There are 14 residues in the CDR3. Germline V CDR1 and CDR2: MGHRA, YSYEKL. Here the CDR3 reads CASSQDGGGLGYTF. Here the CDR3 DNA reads TGCGCCAGCAGCCAAGATGGAGGGGGCCTTGGCTACACCTTC.

CDR3 nucleotide sequence: TGCGCCAGCAGCTTGGATGGGGGCGCAGGAACTGAAGCTTTCTTT. Its translation is CASSLDGGAGTEAFF. The V call is TRBV5-1, the J call TRBJ1-1, with D possibly being TRBD1 (6 bases). In germline, CDR1 is SGHRS, CDR2 YFSETQ. The CDR3 is made up of 15 amino acids. Trimming left V 0 bases short and J 5 bases short, with 14 bases between.

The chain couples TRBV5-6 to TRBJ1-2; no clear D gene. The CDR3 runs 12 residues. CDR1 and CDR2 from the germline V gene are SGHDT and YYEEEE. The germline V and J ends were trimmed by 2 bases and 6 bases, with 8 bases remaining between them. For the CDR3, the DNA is TGTGCCAGCAGCTTAGGAGGGAATGGCTACACCTTC. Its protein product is CASSLGGNGYTF.

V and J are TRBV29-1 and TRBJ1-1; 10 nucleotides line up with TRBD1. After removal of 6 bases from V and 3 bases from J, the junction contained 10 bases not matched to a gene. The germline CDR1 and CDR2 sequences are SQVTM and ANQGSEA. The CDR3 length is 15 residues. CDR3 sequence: CSVSLIGTGDTEAFF. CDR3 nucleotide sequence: TGCAGCGTCTCGCTGATAGGGACAGGGGACACTGAAGCTTTCTTT.

The CDR3 region is CASSMPASGQEEQYF. The CDR3 DNA reads TGTGCCAGTAGTATGCCGGCCTCGGGACAAGAAGAGCAGTACTTC. This chain uses TRBV19 with TRBJ2-7, with a tentative D call TRBD1 (6 bases). Germline V gives CDR1 LNHDA, CDR2 SQIVND (reference sequence). V was trimmed by 3 bases and J by 7 bases, leaving 19 bases between them. The CDR3 has 15 amino acids.

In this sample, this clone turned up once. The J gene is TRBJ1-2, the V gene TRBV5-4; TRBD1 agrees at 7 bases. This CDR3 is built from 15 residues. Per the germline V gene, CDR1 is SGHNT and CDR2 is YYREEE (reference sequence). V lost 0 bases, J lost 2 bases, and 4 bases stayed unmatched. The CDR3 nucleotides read TGTGCCAGCAGCTTGGGAGGGACAGTAAACTATGGCTACACCTTC. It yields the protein CASSLGGTVNYGYTF.

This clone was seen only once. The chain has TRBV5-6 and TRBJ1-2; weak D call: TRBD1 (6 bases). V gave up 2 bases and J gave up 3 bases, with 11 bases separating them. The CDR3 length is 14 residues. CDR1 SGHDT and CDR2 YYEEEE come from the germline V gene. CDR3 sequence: CASSFSGAHYGYTF. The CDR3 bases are TGTGCCAGCAGCTTTTCAGGGGCCCACTATGGCTACACCTTC.

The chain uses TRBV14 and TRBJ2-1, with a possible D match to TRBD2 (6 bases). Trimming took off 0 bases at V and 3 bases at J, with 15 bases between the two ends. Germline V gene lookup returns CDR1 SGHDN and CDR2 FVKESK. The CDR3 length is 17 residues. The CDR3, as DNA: TGTGCCAGCAGCCAAGACCCCCTCGGGACTGTCTACAATGAGCAGTTCTTC. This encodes CASSQDPLGTVYNEQFF.

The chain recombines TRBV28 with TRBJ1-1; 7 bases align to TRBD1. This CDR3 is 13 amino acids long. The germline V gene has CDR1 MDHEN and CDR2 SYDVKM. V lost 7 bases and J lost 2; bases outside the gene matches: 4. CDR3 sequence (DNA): TGTGCCAGCACCGACAGGGAAAACACTGAAGCTTTCTTT. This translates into CASTDRENTEAFF. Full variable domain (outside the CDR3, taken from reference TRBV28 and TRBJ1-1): DVKVTQSSRYLVKRTGEKVFLECVQDMDHENMFWYRQDPGLGLRLIYFSYDVKMKEKGDIPEGYSVSREKKERFSLILESASTNQTSMYLCASTDRENTEAFFGQGTRLTVV.

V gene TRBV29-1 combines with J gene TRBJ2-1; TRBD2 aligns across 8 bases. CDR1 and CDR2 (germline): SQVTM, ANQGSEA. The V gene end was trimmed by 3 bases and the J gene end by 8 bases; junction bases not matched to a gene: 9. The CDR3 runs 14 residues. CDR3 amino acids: CSVDGGALSHEQFF. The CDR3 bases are TGCAGCGTTGACGGGGGGGCCCTTTCCCATGAGCAGTTCTTC.

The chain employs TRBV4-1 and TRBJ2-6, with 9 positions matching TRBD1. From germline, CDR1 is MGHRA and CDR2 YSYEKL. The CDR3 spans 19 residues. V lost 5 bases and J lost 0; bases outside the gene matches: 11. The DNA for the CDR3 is TGCGCCAGCAGCTCAACACCGGGACAGGGACTCTCTGGGGCCAACGTCCTGACTTTC. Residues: CASSSTPGQGLSGANVLTF.

The CDR3 nucleotides read TGTGCCTGGAGTCCAAGAGCGGGGGGAGTACGCGAGCAGTACTTC. It is translated as CAWSPRAGGVREQYF. The chain combines TRBV30 with TRBJ2-7; TRBD2 matches 9 bases. Germline V gene lookup returns CDR1 GTSNPN and CDR2 SVGIG (reference sequence). With V trimmed by 2 bases and J by 6 bases, 11 bases remained unmatched. This CDR3 spans 15 amino acids.

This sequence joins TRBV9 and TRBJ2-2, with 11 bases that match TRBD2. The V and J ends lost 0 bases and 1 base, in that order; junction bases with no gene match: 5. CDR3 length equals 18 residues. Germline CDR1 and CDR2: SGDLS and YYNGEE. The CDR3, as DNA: TGTGCCAGCAGCGTAGGGCTAGCGGGGGGCTGGAACACCGGGGAGCTGTTTTTT. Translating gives CASSVGLAGGWNTGELFF.

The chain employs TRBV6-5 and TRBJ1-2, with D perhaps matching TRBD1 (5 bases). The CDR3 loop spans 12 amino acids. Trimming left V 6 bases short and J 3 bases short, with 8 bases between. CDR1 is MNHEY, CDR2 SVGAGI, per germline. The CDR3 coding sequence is TGTGCCAGCAGGGGGCAGGACTATGGCTACACCTTC. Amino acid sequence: CASRGQDYGYTF.

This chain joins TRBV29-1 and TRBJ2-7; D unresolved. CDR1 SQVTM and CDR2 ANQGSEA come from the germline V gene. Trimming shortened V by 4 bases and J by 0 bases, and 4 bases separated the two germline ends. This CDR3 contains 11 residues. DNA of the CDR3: TGCAGCGTTGTCAGCTCCTACGAGCAGTACTTC. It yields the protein CSVVSSYEQYF.

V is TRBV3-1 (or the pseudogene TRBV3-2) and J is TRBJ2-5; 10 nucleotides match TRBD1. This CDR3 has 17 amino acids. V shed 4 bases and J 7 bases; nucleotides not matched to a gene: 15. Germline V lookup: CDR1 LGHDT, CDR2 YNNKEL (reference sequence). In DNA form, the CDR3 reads TGTGCCAGCAGCCCCGGAGGGACAGGGGCCTTAAGAGGGACCCAGTACTTC. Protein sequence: CASSPGGTGALRGTQYF.

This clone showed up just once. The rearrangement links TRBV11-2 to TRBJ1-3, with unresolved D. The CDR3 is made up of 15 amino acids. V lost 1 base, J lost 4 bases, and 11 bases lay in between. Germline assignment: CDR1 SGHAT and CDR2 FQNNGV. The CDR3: CASSLGVGGGNTIYF. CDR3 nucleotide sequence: TGTGCCAGCAGCTTAGGAGTGGGCGGGGGAAACACCATATATTTT.

Here the CDR3 DNA reads TGTGCCAGCAGTTACTCGATTCCAGCGGGGGGGCGAGATACGCAGTATTTT. This encodes CASSYSIPAGGRDTQYF. The rearrangement joins TRBV6-2 or TRBV6-3 to TRBJ2-3, with 10 bases matching TRBD2. The CDR3 totals 17 residues. Germline V gives CDR1 MNHEY, CDR2 SVGEGT. Trimming removed 0 bases from V and 5 bases from J; junction bases left unmatched: 8.

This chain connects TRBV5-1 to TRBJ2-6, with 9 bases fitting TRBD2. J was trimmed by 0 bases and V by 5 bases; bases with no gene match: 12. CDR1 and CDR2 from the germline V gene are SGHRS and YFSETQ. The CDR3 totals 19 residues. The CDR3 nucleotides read TGCGCCAGCAGTCGATATCAAGCGGGGGGAATCTCTGGGGCCAACGTCCTGACTTTC. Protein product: CASSRYQAGGISGANVLTF.

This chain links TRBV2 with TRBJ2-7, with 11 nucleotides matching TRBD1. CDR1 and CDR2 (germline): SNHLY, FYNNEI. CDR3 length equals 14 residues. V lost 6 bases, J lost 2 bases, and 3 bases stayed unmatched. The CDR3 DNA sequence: TGTGCCAGCAGCGGGACAGGGGGGCCCTACGAGCAGTACTTC. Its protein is CASSGTGGPYEQYF. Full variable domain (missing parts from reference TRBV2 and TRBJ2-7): EPEVTQTPSHQVTQMGQEVILRCVPISNHLYFYWYRQILGQKVEFLVSFYNNEISEKSEIFDDQFSVERPDGSNFTLKIRSTKLEDSAMYFCASSGTGGPYEQYFGPGTRLTVT.

In DNA, the CDR3 is TGCAGTGCTAGTAGCGGGGGCACTGAAGCTTTCTTT. It encodes CSASSGGTEAFF. The chain employs TRBV20-1 and TRBJ1-1; TRBD1 is a possible D gene (5 bases). Germline CDR1 and CDR2: DFQATT and SNEGSKA (reference sequence). The germline V and J ends were trimmed by 3 bases and 4 bases, with 9 bases remaining between them. The CDR3 is 12 residues long.

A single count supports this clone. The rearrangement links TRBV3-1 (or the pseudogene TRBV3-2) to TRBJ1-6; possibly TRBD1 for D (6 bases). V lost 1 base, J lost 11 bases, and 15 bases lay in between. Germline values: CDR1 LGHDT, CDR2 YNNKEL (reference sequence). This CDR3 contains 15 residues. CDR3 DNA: TGTGCCAGCAGCCAAGCGGCAGGGGCCCAGGCACCCCTCCACTTT. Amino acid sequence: CASSQAAGAQAPLHF.

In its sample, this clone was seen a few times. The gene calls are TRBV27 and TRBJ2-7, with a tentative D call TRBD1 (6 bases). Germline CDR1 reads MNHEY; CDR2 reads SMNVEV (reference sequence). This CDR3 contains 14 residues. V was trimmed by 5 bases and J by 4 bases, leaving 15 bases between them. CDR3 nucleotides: TGTGCCAGCAGTCCCTCGGACAGAGAATACGAGCAGTACTTC. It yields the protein CASSPSDREYEQYF.

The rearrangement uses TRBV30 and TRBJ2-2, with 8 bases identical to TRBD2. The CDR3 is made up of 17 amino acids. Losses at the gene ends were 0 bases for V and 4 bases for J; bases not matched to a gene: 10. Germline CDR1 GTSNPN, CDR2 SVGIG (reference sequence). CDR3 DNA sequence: TGTGCCTGGAGTGTAGATCGGACTAGCTTCTCCACCGGGGAGCTGTTTTTT. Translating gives CAWSVDRTSFSTGELFF.

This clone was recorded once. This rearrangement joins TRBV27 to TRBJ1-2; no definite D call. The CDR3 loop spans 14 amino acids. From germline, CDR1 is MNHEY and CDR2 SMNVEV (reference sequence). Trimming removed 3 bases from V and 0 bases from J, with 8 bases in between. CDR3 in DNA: TGTGCCAGCAGTTTTGCCGGGTCTAACTATGGCTACACCTTC. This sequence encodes CASSFAGSNYGYTF.

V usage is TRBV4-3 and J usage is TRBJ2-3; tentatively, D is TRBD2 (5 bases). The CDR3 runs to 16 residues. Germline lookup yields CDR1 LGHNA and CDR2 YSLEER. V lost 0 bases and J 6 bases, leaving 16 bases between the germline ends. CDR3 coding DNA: TGCGCCAGCAGCCAAGAAAGTCCGGGGTTAAGGGATACGCAGTATTTT. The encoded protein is CASSQESPGLRDTQYF.

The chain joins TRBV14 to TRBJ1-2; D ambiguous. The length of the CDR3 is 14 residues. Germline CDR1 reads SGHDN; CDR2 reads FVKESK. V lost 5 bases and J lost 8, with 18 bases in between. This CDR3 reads CASSAITPEQGYTF. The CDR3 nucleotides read TGTGCCAGCAGCGCGATTACACCGGAGCAGGGCTACACCTTC.

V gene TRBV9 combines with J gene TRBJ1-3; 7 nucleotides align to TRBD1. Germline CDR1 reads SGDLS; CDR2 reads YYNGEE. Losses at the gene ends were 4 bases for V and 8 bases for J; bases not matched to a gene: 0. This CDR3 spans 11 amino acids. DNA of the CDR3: TGTGCCAGCAGCCAGGGGGACACCATATATTTT. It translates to CASSQGDTIYF. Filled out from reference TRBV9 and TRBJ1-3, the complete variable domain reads DSGVTQTPKHLITATGQRVTLRCSPRSGDLSVYWYQQSLDQGLQFLIQYYNGEERAKGNILERFSAQQFPDLHSELNLSSLELGDSALYFCASSQGDTIYFGEGSWLTVV.

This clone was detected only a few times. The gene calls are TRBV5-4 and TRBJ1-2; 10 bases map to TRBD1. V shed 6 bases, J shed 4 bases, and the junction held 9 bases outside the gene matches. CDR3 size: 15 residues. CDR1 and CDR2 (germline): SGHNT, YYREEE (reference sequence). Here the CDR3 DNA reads TGTGCCAGCACCTCTGGGACAGGGGATGGCTATGGCTACACCTTC. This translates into CASTSGTGDGYGYTF.